These 8 T cell receptor beta chains came from one sample sequenced in a study of lymphopenia after photon versus proton radiotherapy. Sequencing was performed with immunoSEQ multiplex PCR; in TCRdb, only in-frame clones are kept and a portion is missing. The sample has 77,000 or so clones, around four fifths seen once. The specimen comprised peripheral blood, sampled from a patient treated with proton-based radiotherapy. These receptors were taken from a man between 60 and 70 years old with pancreatic cancer.

V is TRBV7-2 and J is TRBJ2-7; the D is unclear. Germline CDR1 reads SGHTA; CDR2 reads FQGNSA. CDR3 length: 11 amino acids. V was trimmed by 3 bases and J by 2 bases, leaving 2 bases between them. CDR3 in amino acids: CASSFTYEQYF. In DNA form, the CDR3 reads TGTGCCAGCAGCTTTACCTACGAGCAGTACTTC.

A few counts support this clone. V gene TRBV7-9 combines with J gene TRBJ2-7; D possibly corresponds to TRBD2 (5 bases). The germline V and J ends were trimmed by 8 bases and 0 bases, with 8 bases remaining between them. Germline V lookup: CDR1 SEHNR, CDR2 FQNEAQ (reference sequence). The CDR3 contains 12 residues. In nucleotides, the CDR3 is TGTGCCAGCGCGGGCCGCTCCTACGAGCAGTACTTC. This codes for CASAGRSYEQYF.

CDR3 DNA sequence: TGTGCCAGCAGCCACAGACTAGCGGTTAACTCTGGGGCCAACGTCCTGACTTTC. Protein: CASSHRLAVNSGANVLTF. This chain connects TRBV4-2 to TRBJ2-6; 9 nucleotides agree with TRBD2. V lost 3 bases, J lost 0 bases, and 6 bases stayed unmatched. CDR3 size: 18 residues. The germline gives CDR1 LGHNA, CDR2 YNFKEQ.

The chain uses TRBV6-4 and TRBJ2-1; D remains ambiguous. The CDR3 contains 14 residues. Trimming left V 5 bases short and J 6 bases short, with 14 bases between. Germline CDR1 reads MRHNA; CDR2 reads SNTAGT. The CDR3 here is CASSREGMPNEQFF. DNA of the CDR3: TGTGCCAGCAGTAGGGAAGGTATGCCCAATGAGCAGTTCTTC.

V is TRBV28 and J is TRBJ2-6, with a possible D match to TRBD2 (5 bases). Trimming removed 3 bases from V and 2 bases from J, with 8 bases in between. Germline V lookup: CDR1 MDHEN, CDR2 SYDVKM. This CDR3 is 15 amino acids long. The CDR3 nucleotides are TGTGCCAGCAGTTTTCGGGGAGCTGGGGCCAACGTCCTGACTTTC. This encodes CASSFRGAGANVLTF.

The genes are TRBV28 and TRBJ2-1; either TRBD1 or TRBD2 may fit D (5 bases each). V was cut by 4 bases and J by 9 bases, with 22 bases left in between. The CDR3 consists of 16 residues. Looked up from germline, CDR1 is MDHEN and CDR2 is SYDVKM. CDR3 sequence: CASSSPGRLKRGEQFF. CDR3 sequence (DNA): TGTGCCAGCAGTTCTCCGGGACGACTAAAACGAGGTGAGCAGTTCTTC.

DNA of the CDR3: TGTGCCAGCTCACGCGGGGCTATGAACACTGAAGCTTTCTTT. It encodes CASSRGAMNTEAFF. The rearrangement uses TRBV18 and TRBJ1-1, with D tentatively TRBD1 (5 bases). Trimming removed 4 bases from V and 0 bases from J, with 9 bases in between. The CDR3 contains 14 residues. Germline lookup yields CDR1 KGHSH and CDR2 LQKENI.

This chain connects TRBV19 to TRBJ1-5; no reliable D call. Trimming shortened V by 4 bases and J by 2 bases, and 12 bases separated the two germline ends. This CDR3 has 15 residues. CDR1 is LNHDA, CDR2 SQIVND, per germline (reference sequence). The CDR3 here is CASSTGFGGNQPQHF. The CDR3 region has the DNA TGTGCCAGTAGTACTGGTTTCGGGGGCAATCAGCCCCAGCATTTT.